This T cell receptor beta chain was sequenced for a study of tissue T cells after allogeneic stem cell transplantation. Overall study findings and caveats: Which tissue TCRs were alloreactive or antigen-specific was not determined. Some clones might be persisting host cells.

The germline V gene encodes CDR1 ENHRY and CDR2 SYGVKD. Trimming cost V 10 bases and J 8 bases; bases outside gene matches: 8. The CDR3 is 12 residues long. Repertoires were generated with immunoSEQ multiplex PCR, while TCRdb's copy carries only in-frame clones and drops some. Of about 7,300 clones in the sample, over 70% were seen once. This research-autopsy study prospectively enrolled adult allogeneic hematopoietic cell transplant recipients with steroid-refractory graft-versus-host disease. Autopsy tissues spanned esophagus to rectum, liver, skin, and lymphoid organs including spleen. About this clone: Its antigen remains unidentified.

The sequencing used skin, collected at autopsy. V gene TRBV10-3 combines with J gene TRBJ1-2, with TRBD1 matching over 9 bases. The TCR comes from a male patient older than 55 with steroid-refractory graft-versus-host disease after an allogeneic stem cell transplant. Some T cells may trace back to the graft donor. CDR3 DNA: TGTGCCACCGACACAGGGGGCCACGGCTACACCTTC. Protein sequence: CATDTGGHGYTF.